The 6 T cell receptor beta chains below all came from one sample that was sequenced in a study of molecular identifiers for immune sequencing clone quantification. One entry per CDR3 protein results from TCRdb running MiXCR on the PCR reads. The repertoire has about 98,000 distinct CDR3 sequences, 30% to 35% of them found once; the top ten carry 9% to 10%. Sequenced sample: naive CD8+ T cells from blood, with Jurkat cell RNA spiked in. Subset given: FACS-sorted CD8+CD4-CCR7+CD45RA+ naive T cells. Receptors were obtained from a human donor in good health. Some libraries in this study had Jurkat cell RNA spiked in.

The chain combines TRBV12-2 with TRBJ2-7; TRBD2 is the table's D call and was not checked against the DNA. TRBV12-2 is an annotated pseudogene. There are 18 residues in the CDR3. The CDR3 reads CASRLVGTSGRASYEQYF. The CDR3 region has the DNA TGTGCAAGTCGCTTAGTCGGGACTAGCGGGAGGGCCTCCTACGAGCAGTACTTC.

As to this clonotype: One end of the junction fails to match germline, which may point to a read error. The CDR3 here is CTSSLTGVADTQYF. The CDR3 region has the DNA TGTACCAGCAGCCTGACAGGGGTGGCAGATACGCAGTATTTT. This rearrangement joins TRBV14 to TRBJ2-3, with 8 bases fitting TRBD1. This CDR3 is built from 14 residues. The germline V gene encodes CDR1 SGHDN and CDR2 FVKESK.

The chain couples TRBV6-5 to TRBJ1-5, with 8 nucleotides matching TRBD1. V lost 5 bases, J lost 2 bases, and 2 bases stayed unmatched. The V gene's germline CDR1 is MNHEY and CDR2 SVGAGI. This CDR3 has 14 residues. In DNA form, the CDR3 reads TGTGCCAGCAGTCAGGGGGCCCGCAATCAGCCCCAGCATTTT. Amino acids: CASSQGARNQPQHF.

This clonotype was seen a handful of times. The rearrangement links TRBV6-5 to TRBJ1-1; D call uncertain. The CDR3 has 14 amino acids. Germline CDR1 reads MNHEY; CDR2 reads SVGAGI. V lost 4 bases to trimming and J lost 5 bases, with 14 bases between them. The CDR3 nucleotides are TGTGCCAGCAGTTTCGACGGGGTGCGGACTGAAGCTTTCTTT. Its translation is CASSFDGVRTEAFF.

In regard to this clonotype: A much larger clone sits a single nucleotide away, making a read error possible. The V gene is TRBV14, the J gene TRBJ1-1; tentative D call: TRBD1 (5 bases). This CDR3 spans 13 amino acids. CDR1 and CDR2 from the germline V gene are SGHDN and FVKESK. The CDR3 here is CASSQGPNTEAYF. The CDR3 DNA reads as TGTGCCAGCAGCCAGGGACCGAACACTGAAGCTTACTTT.

This clonotype was counted at least ten times. This chain joins TRBV28 and TRBJ1-1, with D unclear. Germline CDR1 reads MDHEN; CDR2 reads SYDVKM. The CDR3 extends over 11 amino acids. Trimming removed 3 bases at V and 8 bases at J, with 7 bases between. The CDR3 nucleotides read TGTGCCAGCAGTTTTGTGGAGGAAGCTTTCTTT. Protein sequence: CASSFVEEAFF. Together with reference TRBV28 and TRBJ1-1, the CDR3 gives the full variable domain: DVKVTQSSRYLVKRTGEKVFLECVQDMDHENMFWYRQDPGLGLRLIYFSYDVKMKEKGDIPEGYSVSREKKERFSLILESASTNQTSMYLCASSFVEEAFFGQGTRLTVV.